What follows are 5 T cell receptor beta chains derived from one specimen sequenced in a study of sequential checkpoint blockade in melanoma. The treatment here: randomized to nivolumab then ipilimumab (arm A) or the reverse (arm B). The table came from immunoSEQ multiplex PCR; TCRdb's copy has only in-frame clones and leaves some out. The sample has 2,200 or so clones, approximately 64% seen once. Source: CD8+ T cells sorted from blood (inferred from file names), taken from a patient given nivolumab and ipilimumab in sequence. These receptors all stem from a human patient with melanoma. Some clones in this sample may be carry-over from other donors' samples.

This clone was counted between two and nine times. This rearrangement joins TRBV30 to TRBJ1-1; D unclear. Trimming removed 3 bases from V and 5 bases from J, with 7 bases in between. CDR3 size: 11 residues. Germline lookup yields CDR1 GTSNPN and CDR2 SVGIG (reference sequence). The DNA of the CDR3 is TGTGCCTGGAGCTTGAGGACTGAAGCTTTCTTT. This encodes CAWSLRTEAFF.

The rearrangement uses TRBV2 and TRBJ2-7; TRBD2 matches 7 bases. The J segment lost 1 base and the V segment lost 7 bases, leaving 4 bases of the junction unmatched. CDR3 length equals 13 residues. CDR1 is SNHLY and CDR2 is FYNNEI in the germline V gene. In DNA form, the CDR3 reads TGTGCCAGCACCGCGGGGGAATCCTACGAGCAGTACTTC. Translated, it gives CASTAGESYEQYF.

The V call is TRBV6-5, the J call TRBJ1-2, with TRBD1 matching over 11 bases. Unmatched junction bases numbered 11, after V lost 10 bases and J lost 4 bases. Germline V gene lookup returns CDR1 MNHEY and CDR2 SVGAGI. The CDR3 covers 15 residues. CDR3 DNA: TGTGCCACCGGACAGGGGGCAGACTCGGTCTATGGCTACACCTTC. Translating it yields CATGQGADSVYGYTF.

The rearrangement joins TRBV4-1 to TRBJ1-1; 10 bases are shared with TRBD1. Trimming at V came to 2 bases and at J to 11 bases, leaving 11 bases not matched to a gene. The CDR3 totals 15 residues. Germline V gene lookup returns CDR1 MGHRA and CDR2 YSYEKL. The CDR3 loop reads CASSQWDRGTLGAFF. The CDR3 region has the DNA TGCGCCAGCAGCCAATGGGACAGGGGAACCCTTGGGGCTTTCTTT.

Remarks on this clone: A far bigger clonotype differs at one base, so this is likely a read error. The gene calls are TRBV4-3 and TRBJ2-2; D may be TRBD2 (7 bases). The germline gives CDR1 LGHNA, CDR2 YSLEER. There are 16 residues in the CDR3. Here the CDR3 reads CASTPGLGGNTGKLFF. The CDR3 DNA is TGCGCCAGCACCCCCGGACTAGGGGGGAACACCGGGAAGCTGTTTTTT.